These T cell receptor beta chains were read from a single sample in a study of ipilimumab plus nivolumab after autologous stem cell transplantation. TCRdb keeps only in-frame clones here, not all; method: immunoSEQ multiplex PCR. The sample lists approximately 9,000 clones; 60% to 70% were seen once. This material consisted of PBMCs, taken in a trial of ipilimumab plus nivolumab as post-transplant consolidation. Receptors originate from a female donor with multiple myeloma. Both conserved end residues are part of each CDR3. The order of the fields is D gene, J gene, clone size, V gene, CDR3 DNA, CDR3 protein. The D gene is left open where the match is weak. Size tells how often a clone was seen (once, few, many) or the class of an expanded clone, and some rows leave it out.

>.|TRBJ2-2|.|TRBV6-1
TGTGCCAGCAGTGAACAGCAGTGGGCCGGGGAGCTGTTTTTT
CASSEQQWAGELFF
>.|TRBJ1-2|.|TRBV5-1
TGCGCCAGCAGCTTGGATAGGGTCGGCTACACCTTC
CASSLDRVGYTF
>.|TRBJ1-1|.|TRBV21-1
TGTGCCAGCAGCGTAGACATATTCGGCACTGAAGCTTTCTTT
CASSVDIFGTEAFF
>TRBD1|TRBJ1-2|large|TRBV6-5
TGTGCCAGCACCAGACAGGGTGGCACCTATGGCTACACCTTC
CASTRQGGTYGYTF
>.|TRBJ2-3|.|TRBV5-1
TGCGCCAGCAGCTTGGGAGCCATCACAGATACGCAGTATTTT
CASSLGAITDTQYF
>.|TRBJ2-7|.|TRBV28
TGTGCCAGCAGTTCCATAGCGGTTTCCTACGAGCAGTACTTC
CASSSIAVSYEQYF
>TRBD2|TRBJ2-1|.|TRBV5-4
TGTGCCAGCAGCCCCAGGGGTAGCGGGAGAGTATACAATGAGCAGTTCTTC
CASSPRGSGRVYNEQFF
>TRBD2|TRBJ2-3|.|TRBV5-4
TGTGCCAGCAGCTCACCGACTAGCGGGATCACAGATACGCAGTATTTT
CASSSPTSGITDTQYF
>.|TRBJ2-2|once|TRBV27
TGTGCCAGCAGTTACCCTAGGACCGGGGAGCTGTTTTTT
CASSYPRTGELFF
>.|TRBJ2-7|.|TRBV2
TGTGCCAGCAGTGAAATCTCCTACGAGCAGTACTTC
CASSEISYEQYF
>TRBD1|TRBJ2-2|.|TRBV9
TGTGCCAGCAGCGTGGGACAGGGGGGGGCCGGGGAGCTGTTTTTT
CASSVGQGGAGELFF
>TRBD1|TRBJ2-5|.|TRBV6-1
TGTGCCAGCAGTGAAATGAGGGGGCGGGAGACCCAGTACTTC
CASSEMRGRETQYF
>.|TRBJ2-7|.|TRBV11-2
TGTGCCAGCAGCTTAGCCGCGCGAACCTACGAGCAGTACTTC
CASSLAARTYEQYF
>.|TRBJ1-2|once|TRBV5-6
TGTGCCAGCAGCTTTCTGAGGGGCTACACCTTC
CASSFLRGYTF
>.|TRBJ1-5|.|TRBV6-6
TGTGCCAGCAGTTACGAGGAGTCCTATAGCAATCAGCCCCAGCATTTT
CASSYEESYSNQPQHF
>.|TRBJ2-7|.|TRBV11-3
TGTGCCAGCAGCCTCGGGCTCGGGCAAAATCAAGGCGAGCAGTACTTC
CASSLGLGQNQGEQYF
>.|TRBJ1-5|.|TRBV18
TGTGCCAGCTCAGCTTCCGGGGGTTATCAGCCCCAGCATTTT
CASSASGGYQPQHF
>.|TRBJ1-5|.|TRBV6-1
TGTGCCAGCAGTGAAGGCTTCCCGATTCGCAATCAGCCCCAGCATTTT
CASSEGFPIRNQPQHF
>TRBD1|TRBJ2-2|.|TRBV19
TGTGCCAGTTTTAAAACAGGGGCCCCAAGGACCGGGGAGCTGTTTTTT
CASFKTGAPRTGELFF
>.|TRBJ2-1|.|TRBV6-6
TGTGCCAGCAGTTACTCGAGGGGGGAGCTTGAGCAGTTCTTC
CASSYSRGELEQFF
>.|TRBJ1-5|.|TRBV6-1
TGTGCCAGCAGGGGGGGGTTGTATCAGCCCCAGCATTTT
CASRGGLYQPQHF
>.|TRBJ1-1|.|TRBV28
TGTGCCAGCAGTAAGGCCGTACTAGGAAAAGCTTTCTTT
CASSKAVLGKAFF
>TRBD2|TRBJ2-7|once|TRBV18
TGTGCCAGCTCACCGACTAGCGGGGGCTACGAGCAGTACTTC
CASSPTSGGYEQYF